This entry lists 30 T cell receptor beta chains sequenced from one sample in a study of CD8 T cells in Susac syndrome. An amount of RNA that ranged from roughly 0.5 to 1 ug was reverse transcribed with random hexamers. TCRdb ran MiXCR on the immunoSEQ multiplex PCR reads and lists one entry per CDR3 protein. The table includes over 200,000 distinct CDR3 sequences, over 90% detected once. Sequenced sample: CD4+ T cells from PBMCs. The receptors come from a human donor with multiple sclerosis.

This rearrangement joins TRBV5-1 to TRBJ1-1; tentative D call: TRBD1 (5 bases). CDR1 SGHRS and CDR2 YFSETQ come from the germline V gene. The CDR3 has 13 amino acids. Trimming removed 4 bases from V and 7 bases from J, with 14 bases in between. The CDR3 DNA sequence: TGCGCCAGCAGCCCGGACAATTCCAATGAAGCTTTCTTT. Its translation is CASSPDNSNEAFF.

This clonotype appeared a single time. The chain uses TRBV29-1 and TRBJ1-2, with TRBD1 identical over 9 bases. V was clipped by 7 bases and J by 6 bases; unmatched bases: 12. This CDR3 has 14 residues. The V gene's germline CDR1 is SQVTM and CDR2 ANQGSEA. This CDR3 is CSASRDRDGDGYTF. CDR3 sequence (DNA): TGCAGCGCCAGCCGGGACAGGGACGGAGATGGCTACACCTTC.

The V call is TRBV15, the J call TRBJ1-2, with TRBD1 as a possible D gene (6 bases). Trimming shortened V by 5 bases and J by 4 bases, and 17 bases separated the two germline ends. The CDR3 extends over 15 amino acids. The germline V gene encodes CDR1 LNHNV and CDR2 YYDKDF (reference sequence). For the CDR3, the DNA is TGTGCCACCAGCCCCAGTCCAGGGGTGGTCTATGGCTACACCTTC. It codes for CATSPSPGVVYGYTF.

The rearrangement uses TRBV19 and TRBJ2-1; D gene uncertain. Trimming took off 5 bases at V and 0 bases at J, with 14 bases between the two ends. CDR1 and CDR2 from the germline V gene are LNHDA and SQIVND (reference sequence). There are 16 residues in the CDR3. CDR3 loop: CASSSPAASSYNEQFF. CDR3 nucleotides: TGTGCCAGTAGTTCCCCGGCGGCGAGCTCCTACAATGAGCAGTTCTTC.

V usage is TRBV7-8 and J usage is TRBJ2-7; 11 bases line up with TRBD2. The CDR3 totals 15 residues. Per the germline V gene, CDR1 is SGHVS and CDR2 is FQNEAQ. V lost 5 bases to trimming and J lost 4 bases; unmatched junction nucleotides: 7. The CDR3 reads CASSQSPSGRYEQYF. CDR3 in DNA: TGTGCCAGCAGCCAGAGCCCTAGCGGGAGGTACGAGCAGTACTTC.

V and J are TRBV12-3 or TRBV12-4 and TRBJ1-2, with D unresolved. There are 17 residues in the CDR3. The V and J ends lost 1 base and 1 base respectively, with 16 bases between them. CDR3 in DNA: TGTGCCAGCAGTTTAGGATGGCAACAAGGTGATAACTATGGCTACACCTTC. Translation gives CASSLGWQQGDNYGYTF.

The chain joins TRBV30 to TRBJ2-3; D call uncertain. Germline CDR1 and CDR2: GTSNPN and SVGIG (reference sequence). V lost 4 bases and J lost 7, with 9 bases in between. This CDR3 region has 11 residues. The CDR3 reads CAWTTANTQYF. The CDR3 nucleotides read TGTGCCTGGACTACAGCTAATACGCAGTATTTT.

This chain joins TRBV12-3 or TRBV12-4 and TRBJ2-5, with D possibly TRBD2 on 6 matching bases. Deletions cut 3 bases from V and 5 bases from J, with 10 bases between. CDR3 length: 13 amino acids. The CDR3 here is CASSLGGFETQYF. The CDR3 DNA follows: TGTGCCAGCAGTTTGGGGGGATTCGAGACCCAGTACTTC.

The V and J genes are TRBV10-3 and TRBJ2-1; 8 bases are shared with TRBD2. Germline V gene data show CDR1 as ENHRY and CDR2 as SYGVKD. This CDR3 spans 15 amino acids. V was clipped by 8 bases and J by 8 bases; unmatched bases: 14. CDR3 sequence reads: CAISGETGGPHEQFF. CDR3 bases: TGTGCCATCTCTGGGGAAACGGGGGGGCCTCATGAGCAGTTCTTC.

The chain joins TRBV30 to TRBJ1-6; 8 positions agree with TRBD1. Per the germline V gene, CDR1 is GTSNPN and CDR2 is SVGIG (reference sequence). The length of the CDR3 is 13 residues. Unmatched junction bases numbered 5, after V lost 5 bases and J lost 8 bases. Here the CDR3 reads CAWGQGEDSPLHF. In DNA form, the CDR3 reads TGTGCCTGGGGACAGGGTGAGGATTCACCCCTCCACTTT.

The V call is TRBV29-1, the J call TRBJ2-2; 9 nucleotides agree with TRBD1. The CDR3 consists of 14 residues. Germline CDR1 is SQVTM and CDR2 is ANQGSEA. The J segment lost 1 base and the V segment lost 5 bases, leaving 2 bases of the junction unmatched. The CDR3 region has the DNA TGCAGCGTTACAGGGGGCTTGAACACCGGGGAGCTGTTTTTT. Translating it yields CSVTGGLNTGELFF.

A note on this clonotype: At one of its ends the junction is not consistent with the germline gene, which may arise from a read error. The V and J genes are TRBV7-7 and TRBJ2-2; TRBD1 matches at 7 bases. The CDR3 has 15 amino acids. Germline V gene lookup returns CDR1 SSHAT and CDR2 FNYEAQ (reference sequence). This CDR3 is CASSYATGSTGELFF. The CDR3 DNA reads as TGTGCTAGCAGCTACGCGACAGGGAGCACCGGGGAGCTGTTTTTT.

The chain links TRBV6-5 to TRBJ2-7; TRBD2 aligns across 7 bases. V shed 8 bases, J shed 4 bases, and the junction held 8 bases outside the gene matches. The CDR3 sequence is 13 residues long. Per the germline V gene, CDR1 is MNHEY and CDR2 is SVGAGI. This CDR3 reads CASSRGERYEQYV. The CDR3 coding sequence is TGTGCCAGCTCCCGGGGGGAGCGGTACGAGCAGTACGTC.

The chain is built from TRBV2 and TRBJ2-7, with D possibly being TRBD2 (5 bases). The germline V gene encodes CDR1 SNHLY and CDR2 FYNNEI. The CDR3 spans 14 residues. The V gene lost 5 bases and the J gene lost 3 bases, with 14 bases spanning the gap. The CDR3 region is CASSPTRAGYEQYV. CDR3 DNA: TGTGCCAGCAGTCCAACGCGGGCTGGCTACGAGCAGTACGTC.

The chain carries TRBV29-1 and TRBJ1-2; D unclear. V lost 6 bases and J 4 bases, leaving 9 bases between the germline ends. This CDR3 has 11 residues. Germline CDR1 SQVTM, CDR2 ANQGSEA. CDR3 nucleotide sequence: TGCAGCGTACGAAGGACCTATGGCTACACCTTC. Encoded protein: CSVRRTYGYTF.

The chain employs TRBV7-9 and TRBJ1-1; possibly TRBD1 for D (5 bases). This CDR3 has 17 amino acids. Trimming pared 5 bases from V and 5 bases from J, leaving 24 bases between. The germline V gene encodes CDR1 SEHNR and CDR2 FQNEAQ (reference sequence). The CDR3 DNA reads TGTGCCAGCAGCCCTACCGGGGGTCAGTGGAGATGGACTGAAGCTTTCTTT. This sequence encodes CASSPTGGQWRWTEAFF.

The rearrangement uses TRBV6-5 and TRBJ1-5; D uncertain. The germline V gene has CDR1 MNHEY and CDR2 SVGAGI. V was clipped by 0 bases and J by 4 bases, with 4 bases between them. This CDR3 contains 13 residues. CDR3 in amino acids: CASSYSVNQPQHF. The CDR3 region has the DNA TGTGCCAGCAGTTACTCAGTTAATCAGCCCCAGCATTTT.

The CDR3 loop is CAIRAGSSYEQYF. CDR3 bases: TGTGCCATCCGGGCAGGGAGCTCCTACGAGCAGTACTTC. V is TRBV6-1 and J is TRBJ2-7, with D possibly being TRBD1 or TRBD2 (5 bases each). Germline V gene sequence: CDR1 MNHNS, CDR2 SASEGT. This CDR3 is built from 13 residues. With 10 bases removed from V and 0 bases from J, the gap between germline ends came to 13 bases.

This chain joins TRBV4-1 and TRBJ1-2; D not certain. Per the germline V gene, CDR1 is MGHRA and CDR2 is YSYEKL. The CDR3 totals 13 residues. The V and J ends lost 1 base and 6 bases respectively, with 9 bases between them. CDR3 DNA sequence: TGCGCCAGCAGCCAAGGGAGCGGGGATGGCTACACCTTC. Translating it yields CASSQGSGDGYTF.

The chain has TRBV7-3 and TRBJ2-2, with unresolved D. The CDR3 sequence is 15 residues long. V was clipped by 5 bases and J by 3 bases, with 13 bases between them. Germline loops: CDR1 SGHTA, CDR2 FQGTGA. The CDR3 bases are TGTGCCAGCAGCCCGACCGGACGGCACACCGGGGAGCTGTTTTTT. Translated, it gives CASSPTGRHTGELFF.

The chain combines TRBV11-3 with TRBJ1-1, with no clear D. The V gene lost 0 bases and the J gene lost 3 bases, with 5 bases spanning the gap. Per the germline V gene, CDR1 is SGHNT and CDR2 is YENEEA. The CDR3 sequence is 13 residues long. The CDR3 bases are TGTGCCAGCAGCTTAGATTCAGACACTGAAGCTTTCTTT. Translation: CASSLDSDTEAFF.

The sample holds one count of this clonotype. The V gene is TRBV3-1, the J gene TRBJ2-1, with 14 bases matching TRBD2. Trimming removed 4 bases from V and 5 bases from J; junction bases left unmatched: 4. The CDR3 loop spans 16 amino acids. Germline assignment: CDR1 LGHDT and CDR2 YNNKEL (reference sequence). The CDR3 sequence: CASSPGTSGGHNEQFF. CDR3 bases: TGTGCCAGCAGCCCCGGGACTAGCGGGGGACACAATGAGCAGTTCTTC.

This sequence joins TRBV29-1 and TRBJ2-3; 10 nucleotides align to TRBD1. The CDR3 totals 14 residues. Germline-derived CDR1 and CDR2 are SQVTM and ANQGSEA. The J segment lost 4 bases and the V segment lost 6 bases, leaving 7 bases of the junction unmatched. The CDR3 DNA follows: TGCAGCGTGGGGCTGACAGGGGGCGCAGATACGCAGTATTTT. It specifies CSVGLTGGADTQYF.

The genes are TRBV29-1 and TRBJ1-2; 9 nucleotides align to TRBD1. The ends lost 5 bases at V and 8 bases at J; junction bases unmatched: 9. The CDR3 has 13 residues. Germline assignment: CDR1 SQVTM and CDR2 ANQGSEA. Here the CDR3 reads CSVLGQGGGGYTF. In DNA form, the CDR3 reads TGCAGCGTTTTGGGACAGGGAGGAGGCGGCTACACCTTC. The entire variable domain, with the rest obtained from reference TRBV29-1 and TRBJ1-2, is as follows: SAVISQKPSRDICQRGTSLTIQCQVDSQVTMMFWYRQQPGQSLTLIATANQGSEATYESGFVIDKFPISRPNLTFSTLTVSNMSPEDSSIYLCSVLGQGGGGYTFGSGTRLTVV.

The rearrangement links TRBV7-9 to TRBJ1-2; weak D call: TRBD1 (5 bases). CDR1 SEHNR and CDR2 FQNEAQ come from the germline V gene (reference sequence). There are 13 residues in the CDR3. V lost 3 bases, J lost 6 bases, and 11 bases lay in between. The CDR3 sequence: CASSLQGSNGYTF. DNA for the CDR3: TGTGCCAGCAGCTTGCAGGGATCCAATGGCTACACCTTC.

V is TRBV2 and J is TRBJ1-5, with 8 positions matching TRBD1. There are 17 residues in the CDR3. The germline CDR1 and CDR2 sequences are SNHLY and FYNNEI. After removal of 2 bases from V and 7 bases from J, the junction contained 13 bases not matched to a gene. CDR3 DNA: TGTGCCAGCAGTGAAATAACTGGGACAGGAAAAAGACAGCCCCAGCATTTT. Translation gives CASSEITGTGKRQPQHF.

The chain joins TRBV2 to TRBJ2-1, with a possible D match to TRBD2 (5 bases). Trimming shortened V by 7 bases and J by 9 bases, and 13 bases separated the two germline ends. In germline, CDR1 is SNHLY, CDR2 FYNNEI. The CDR3 totals 12 residues. Here the CDR3 DNA reads TGTGCCAGCAAACTAGAAGGAAGTGAGCAGTTCTTC. As protein: CASKLEGSEQFF.

This chain uses TRBV29-1 with TRBJ1-2, with 8 nucleotides matching TRBD1. The CDR3 extends over 12 amino acids. J was trimmed by 8 bases and V by 3 bases; bases with no gene match: 5. Per germline, CDR1 SQVTM and CDR2 ANQGSEA. The CDR3 DNA sequence: TGCAGCGTTGAGGGCGGACAGGGCGGCTACACCTTC. It is translated as CSVEGGQGGYTF. Together with reference TRBV29-1 and TRBJ1-2, the CDR3 gives the full variable domain: SAVISQKPSRDICQRGTSLTIQCQVDSQVTMMFWYRQQPGQSLTLIATANQGSEATYESGFVIDKFPISRPNLTFSTLTVSNMSPEDSSIYLCSVEGGQGGYTFGSGTRLTVV.

This clonotype was observed a few times. J is TRBJ2-3 and V is TRBV27; no clear D. Germline assignment: CDR1 MNHEY and CDR2 SMNVEV (reference sequence). The CDR3 is 14 amino acids. V was shortened by 2 bases and J by 2 bases, with 8 bases between the two germline ends. CDR3 amino acids: CASSLGRPTDTQYF. The CDR3 DNA reads TGTGCCAGCAGTTTAGGCAGACCCACAGATACGCAGTATTTT.

The chain is built from TRBV5-1 and TRBJ2-5, with D unresolved. Germline V gives CDR1 SGHRS, CDR2 YFSETQ. V lost 2 bases and J 0 bases, leaving 8 bases between the germline ends. There are 14 residues in the CDR3. The CDR3 sequence: CASSLIHYQETQYF. The CDR3 nucleotides are TGCGCCAGCAGCTTAATCCATTACCAAGAGACCCAGTACTTC.